The 8 T cell receptor beta chains listed next were all sequenced from one sample in a study of T cells in Graves' hyperthyroidism and ophthalmopathy. The investigators amplified TCR beta CDR3 regions from RNA transcripts. First-round RT-PCR with HTBI primers amplified the TCR CDR3 region. TCRdb itself ran the multiplex PCR reads through MiXCR, one entry per CDR3 protein. Among nearly 600,000 distinct CDR3 sequences, 14% were seen once, and the ten largest hold around 7%. Sequences were obtained from blood. The receptors shown here come from a woman under 30 with Graves' ophthalmopathy.

This clonotype was seen at least ten times. The V gene is TRBV6-2 or TRBV6-3, the J gene TRBJ2-7; D gene uncertain. The germline V gene encodes CDR1 MNHEY and CDR2 SVGEGT. Trimming took off 2 bases at V and 9 bases at J, with 14 bases between the two ends. The CDR3 length is 13 residues. The CDR3: CASSYKGKVGQYF. CDR3 DNA sequence: TGTGCCAGCAGTTACAAAGGGAAGGTCGGGCAGTACTTC.

Many counts were recorded for this clonotype. The gene calls are TRBV20-1 and TRBJ1-2, with a possible D match to TRBD1 (5 bases). CDR1 is DFQATT, CDR2 SNEGSKA, per germline (reference sequence). This CDR3 is built from 16 residues. The V gene lost 4 bases and the J gene lost 5 bases, with 23 bases spanning the gap. This CDR3 is CSATRGVEAGIYGYTF. DNA of the CDR3: TGCAGTGCTACACGGGGGGTGGAGGCTGGCATTTATGGCTACACCTTC.

This clonotype has only a few counts. The chain links TRBV27 to TRBJ2-5; 7 positions match TRBD2. The V gene's germline CDR1 is MNHEY and CDR2 SMNVEV (reference sequence). The CDR3 contains 16 residues. The V segment lost 7 bases and the J segment 4 bases; nucleotides outside the gene matches: 15. CDR3 sequence: CASKLSGKGQGETQYF. CDR3 DNA sequence: TGTGCCAGCAAACTCAGCGGGAAGGGCCAGGGAGAGACCCAGTACTTC.

In this sample, this clonotype turned up many times. The chain couples TRBV6-1 to TRBJ2-7; D not resolved. V was shortened by 2 bases and J by 2 bases, with 13 bases between the two germline ends. Per germline, CDR1 MNHNS and CDR2 SASEGT. The CDR3 is 15 amino acids. The CDR3 sequence is CASSERGGFAYEQYF. The CDR3 DNA sequence: TGTGCCAGCAGTGAAAGAGGCGGTTTCGCCTACGAGCAGTACTTC.

This clonotype turned up a few times. The chain recombines TRBV9 with TRBJ1-6; possibly TRBD1 for D (6 bases). Trimming cost V 0 bases and J 6 bases, with 10 bases left between them. Per germline, CDR1 SGDLS and CDR2 YYNGEE. The CDR3 has 15 amino acids. In nucleotides, the CDR3 is TGTGCCAGCAGCGTAGACCCAGGGGTTAATTCACCCCTCCACTTT. As protein: CASSVDPGVNSPLHF.

In this sample, this clonotype turned up a few times. This chain links TRBV11-2 with TRBJ2-4; TRBD2 agrees at 11 bases. This CDR3 has 17 residues. The germline V gene has CDR1 SGHAT and CDR2 FQNNGV. Trimming took 2 bases from V and 5 from J; bases not matched to a gene: 8. The CDR3 DNA reads TGTGCCAGCAGCTTAACCTTAGCGGGAGGGCCGGAAAACATTCAGTACTTC. This encodes CASSLTLAGGPENIQYF. Complete variable domain (other parts from reference TRBV11-2 and TRBJ2-4): EAGVAQSPRYKIIEKRQSVAFWCNPISGHATLYWYQQILGQGPKLLIQFQNNGVVDDSQLPKDRFSAERLKGVDSTLKIQPAKLEDSAVYLCASSLTLAGGPENIQYFGAGTRLSVL.

As for this clonotype: A much larger clone lies a single base off, so this may be a read error. V usage is TRBV20-1 and J usage is TRBJ2-7; D is possibly TRBD1 or TRBD2 (5 bases each). The V gene lost 2 bases and the J gene lost 4 bases, with 15 bases spanning the gap. Germline V CDR1 and CDR2: DFQATT, SNEGSKA (reference sequence). The CDR3 covers 14 residues. CDR3 residues: CSARRIGTGYEQYF. Here the CDR3 DNA reads TGCAGTGCTAGACGGATCGGGACCGGATACGAGCAGTACTTC.

The sample holds a few counts of this clonotype. The CDR3 nucleotides are TGCGCCAGCAGCCAAGATGACGGGACAGCCGAAAAACTGTTTTTT. Translated, it gives CASSQDDGTAEKLFF. The chain carries TRBV4-1 and TRBJ1-4; 7 nucleotides line up with TRBD1. The germline V gene has CDR1 MGHRA and CDR2 YSYEKL. The J segment lost 8 bases and the V segment lost 0 bases, leaving 6 bases of the junction unmatched. This CDR3 region has 15 residues.